This T cell receptor beta chain was sequenced in a study of blood T cells in healthy people across ages. Together with a sample-barcoded 5' primer, a J-beta primer mix was included in a second PCR lasting about 7 to 12 cycles. TCRdb fed the 5' RACE reads into MiXCR, producing one record per CDR3 protein. The table has about 780,000 distinct CDR3 sequences, about 45% seen once. The CDR3 runs 14 residues. The V end was cut by 7 bases, the J end by 7 bases, with 19 bases between. The specimen sequenced was blood. The chain couples TRBV12-3 or TRBV12-4 to TRBJ2-5; tentatively, D is TRBD2 (5 bases). The TCR comes from a man aged 80 or over in good health. CDR3: CASTPDFRLATQYF. The CDR3 DNA reads TGTGCCAGCACCCCGGACTTCCGCTTGGCGACCCAGTACTTC.